These 24 T cell receptor beta chains were all obtained from the same sample, sequenced in a study of T cell responses to AZD1222 COVID-19 vaccine. Sequencing used immunoSEQ multiplex PCR; TCRdb keeps in-frame clones, though not all of them. The sample lists 40,000 to 55,000 clones, 90% occurring once. The sample consisted of peripheral blood, taken 28 days after the second AZD1222 dose. These receptors came from an adult who received the AZD1222 COVID-19 vaccine.

CDR3 sequence reads: CASSWVAARELFF. CDR3 nucleotide sequence: TGTGCCAGCAGCTGGGTGGCTGCCAGGGAGCTGTTTTTT. The chain combines TRBV5-5 with TRBJ2-2; no definite D call. The CDR3 is made up of 13 amino acids. Trimming removed 3 bases from V and 9 bases from J, with 12 bases in between. Looked up from germline, CDR1 is SGHKS and CDR2 is YYEKEE (reference sequence).

The chain couples TRBV19 to TRBJ1-6; unclear D gene. Per germline, CDR1 LNHDA and CDR2 SQIVND (reference sequence). Trimming stripped 6 bases from V and 7 bases from J, with 10 bases between. The CDR3 extends over 13 amino acids. The CDR3 reads CASSWRANSPLHF. Written as DNA, the CDR3 is TGTGCCAGTAGCTGGAGGGCGAATTCACCCCTCCACTTT.

The CDR3 is CASSRTSGGAGEQFF. The CDR3 DNA reads as TGTGCCAGCAGTCGGACTAGCGGGGGGGCTGGTGAGCAGTTCTTC. J is TRBJ2-1 and V is TRBV6-5, with TRBD2 matching 15 bases. Germline-derived CDR1 and CDR2 are MNHEY and SVGAGI. The CDR3 sequence is 15 residues long. V was pared by 5 bases and J by 9 bases, with 5 bases of the junction left unmatched.

CDR3 nucleotides: TGTGCCAGCAGCCACCTCGCAGGGGAGGGTGGCTACACCTTC. It yields the protein CASSHLAGEGGYTF. The chain uses TRBV5-5 and TRBJ1-2; the D gene is possibly TRBD1 (6 bases). Germline V gene lookup returns CDR1 SGHKS and CDR2 YYEKEE (reference sequence). V lost 4 bases, J lost 7 bases, and 17 bases lay in between. The CDR3 is 14 residues long.

The CDR3 nucleotides read TGTGCCAGCAGCGTAGGCTCGGGGGGCCGGAACACCGGGGAGCTGTTTTTT. Translated: CASSVGSGGRNTGELFF. This rearrangement joins TRBV9 to TRBJ2-2, with a possible D match to TRBD2 (7 bases). The CDR3 loop spans 17 amino acids. Trimming shortened V by 0 bases and J by 1 base, and 13 bases separated the two germline ends. Germline loops: CDR1 SGDLS, CDR2 YYNGEE. The whole variable domain, remainder taken from reference TRBV9 and TRBJ2-2, is DSGVTQTPKHLITATGQRVTLRCSPRSGDLSVYWYQQSLDQGLQFLIQYYNGEERAKGNILERFSAQQFPDLHSELNLSSLELGDSALYFCASSVGSGGRNTGELFFGEGSRLTVL.

The V call is TRBV19, the J call TRBJ1-6; D not certain. CDR3 size: 17 residues. V shed 0 bases and J shed 0 bases, with 9 bases lying between them. Germline V gene data show CDR1 as LNHDA and CDR2 as SQIVND (reference sequence). The CDR3, as DNA: TGTGCCAGTAGTATAGATGGTCGGAGCTCCTATAATTCACCCCTCCACTTT. It encodes CASSIDGRSSYNSPLHF.

This clone was found a few times. V gene TRBV12-3 or TRBV12-4 combines with J gene TRBJ1-1; 7 bases map to TRBD1. With V trimmed by 3 bases and J by 3 bases, 1 base remained unmatched. This CDR3 spans 13 amino acids. The CDR3 loop reads CASSFDRDTEAFF. The CDR3 region has the DNA TGTGCCAGCAGTTTTGACAGGGACACTGAAGCTTTCTTT.

The chain employs TRBV2 and TRBJ2-2, with 10 bases identical to TRBD2. Germline loops: CDR1 SNHLY, CDR2 FYNNEI. The V gene end was trimmed by 4 bases and the J gene end by 4 bases; junction bases not matched to a gene: 9. The CDR3 covers 17 residues. The CDR3 nucleotides are TGTGCCAGCAGTGGACAGCGGGGGGGCCAGGGCACCGGGGAGCTGTTTTTT. It translates to CASSGQRGGQGTGELFF. Variable domain in full (rest from reference TRBV2 and TRBJ2-2): EPEVTQTPSHQVTQMGQEVILRCVPISNHLYFYWYRQILGQKVEFLVSFYNNEISEKSEIFDDQFSVERPDGSNFTLKIRSTKLEDSAMYFCASSGQRGGQGTGELFFGEGSRLTVL.

The chain carries TRBV7-9 and TRBJ2-1; 8 nucleotides agree with TRBD2. In germline, CDR1 is SEHNR, CDR2 FQNEAQ (reference sequence). The trim removed 0 bases at V and 8 bases at J, leaving 9 bases unmatched. This CDR3 is 16 amino acids long. CDR3 sequence: CASSLAASGGRYEQFF. The CDR3 DNA sequence: TGTGCCAGCAGCTTAGCGGCAAGCGGGGGCCGGTATGAGCAGTTCTTC.

The chain uses TRBV5-6 and TRBJ1-2; 8 bases are shared with TRBD1. The V segment lost 4 bases and the J segment 3 bases; nucleotides outside the gene matches: 11. The CDR3 is 16 amino acids. The germline V gene encodes CDR1 SGHDT and CDR2 YYEEEE. This CDR3 is CASSRSRDRNYYGYTF. CDR3 sequence (DNA): TGTGCCAGCAGCAGGTCCCGGGACAGGAACTACTATGGCTACACCTTC. Combining the CDR3 with reference TRBV5-6 and TRBJ1-2 gives the whole variable domain DAGVTQSPTHLIKTRGQQVTLRCSPKSGHDTVSWYQQALGQGPQFIFQYYEEEERQRGNFPDRFSGHQFPNYSSELNVNALLLGDSALYLCASSRSRDRNYYGYTFGSGTRLTVV.

This clone occurred a few times. The chain employs TRBV27 and TRBJ1-5, with D possibly matching TRBD1 (5 bases). Germline CDR1 reads MNHEY; CDR2 reads SMNVEV (reference sequence). The V and J ends lost 2 bases and 4 bases respectively, with 18 bases between them. This CDR3 comprises 17 residues. The CDR3 loop is CASSLREGIPGNQPQHF. Written as DNA, the CDR3 is TGTGCCAGCAGTTTAAGGGAGGGGATCCCTGGAAATCAGCCCCAGCATTTT.

DNA for the CDR3: TGTGCCAGCAGCCCCCCAGGAGGGAACTATGGCTACACCTTC. It is translated as CASSPPGGNYGYTF. The rearrangement uses TRBV27 and TRBJ1-2; D ambiguous. CDR1 and CDR2 (germline): MNHEY, SMNVEV (reference sequence). CDR3 size: 14 residues. Trimming cost V 6 bases and J 2 bases, with 13 bases left between them.

This rearrangement joins TRBV4-2 to TRBJ2-3; D gene uncertain. This CDR3 has 11 residues. Trimming removed 2 bases at V and 6 bases at J, with 3 bases between. CDR1 and CDR2 (germline): LGHNA, YNFKEQ. This CDR3 reads CASSQTDTQYF. For the CDR3, the DNA is TGTGCCAGCAGCCAAACGGATACGCAGTATTTT.

This chain joins TRBV7-2 and TRBJ2-7, with unresolved D. The germline V gene encodes CDR1 SGHTA and CDR2 FQGNSA. V dropped 1 base and J dropped 2 bases, with 6 bases sitting between them. The CDR3 is 13 residues long. This CDR3 reads CASSLGEPYEQYF. The CDR3 DNA follows: TGTGCCAGCAGCTTAGGAGAGCCCTACGAGCAGTACTTC.

The chain joins TRBV7-2 to TRBJ2-2; TRBD1 agrees at 8 bases. This CDR3 spans 14 amino acids. The ends lost 6 bases at V and 8 bases at J; junction bases unmatched: 8. The germline gives CDR1 SGHTA, CDR2 FQGNSA. The CDR3 DNA is TGTGCCAGCAGACCCTACAGGGGGGCAGGGGAGCTGTTTTTT. Amino acid sequence: CASRPYRGAGELFF.

The CDR3 bases are TGCGCCAGCAGCCAAGCGGACAGGAACACTGAAGCTTTCTTT. Translation gives CASSQADRNTEAFF. V gene TRBV4-1 combines with J gene TRBJ1-1, with D maybe TRBD1 (6 bases). The CDR3 totals 14 residues. Germline-derived CDR1 and CDR2 are MGHRA and YSYEKL. V shed 1 base and J shed 1 base, with 7 bases lying between them.

The CDR3 DNA reads TGTGCCAGCAGCTTAGGTGGCAGCACTGAAGCTTTCTTT. Protein product: CASSLGGSTEAFF. J is TRBJ1-1 and V is TRBV7-2; D remains unclear. The germline V gene encodes CDR1 SGHTA and CDR2 FQGNSA. V dropped 1 base and J dropped 4 bases, with 7 bases sitting between them. This CDR3 is built from 13 residues.

The V gene is TRBV14, the J gene TRBJ1-3, with D unclear. This CDR3 contains 15 residues. Germline CDR1 SGHDN, CDR2 FVKESK. Trimming left V 0 bases short and J 3 bases short, with 9 bases between. The CDR3 region has the DNA TGTGCCAGCAGCCAAGATCTTCCAGGTGGAAACACCATATATTTT. It specifies CASSQDLPGGNTIYF. The entire variable domain, with the rest obtained from reference TRBV14 and TRBJ1-3, is as follows: EAGVTQFPSHSVIEKGQTVTLRCDPISGHDNLYWYRRVMGKEIKFLLHFVKESKQDESGMPNNRFLAERTGGTYSTLKVQPAELEDSGVYFCASSQDLPGGNTIYFGEGSWLTVV.

This clone has a single count. The rearrangement uses TRBV19 and TRBJ1-2; TRBD1 matches at 10 bases. The CDR3 length is 15 residues. After removal of 10 bases from V and 8 bases from J, the junction contained 16 bases not matched to a gene. The germline gives CDR1 LNHDA, CDR2 SQIVND (reference sequence). The CDR3 coding sequence is TGTGCCACCACCTATGGGGGACAGGGGATGAGCGGCTACACCTTC. This translates into CATTYGGQGMSGYTF.

The rearrangement uses TRBV27 and TRBJ2-7; D unclear. The ends were cut back, 2 bases at V and 0 bases at J, with 11 bases in the middle. The CDR3 runs to 15 residues. Germline V lookup: CDR1 MNHEY, CDR2 SMNVEV (reference sequence). In DNA, the CDR3 is TGTGCCAGCAGTTTAAGGTCAGGATACTCCTACGAGCAGTACTTC. Translating gives CASSLRSGYSYEQYF.

The table lists this clone with a few counts. J is TRBJ1-2 and V is TRBV6-5, with 7 nucleotides matching TRBD1. The CDR3 consists of 14 residues. Per the germline V gene, CDR1 is MNHEY and CDR2 is SVGAGI. The V gene end was trimmed by 5 bases and the J gene end by 5 bases; junction bases not matched to a gene: 8. The CDR3 sequence is CASSPNRGRYGYTF. CDR3 nucleotides: TGTGCCAGCAGTCCGAACAGGGGAAGGTATGGCTACACCTTC.

The chain is built from TRBV18 and TRBJ1-1; TRBD1 agrees at 9 bases. The CDR3 consists of 15 residues. Germline-derived CDR1 and CDR2 are KGHSH and LQKENI. The trim removed 6 bases at V and 2 bases at J, leaving 7 bases unmatched. The CDR3 loop is CASSRRTGVNTEAFF. The CDR3 DNA reads as TGTGCCAGCTCGCGTCGGACAGGGGTTAACACTGAAGCTTTCTTT.

The chain has TRBV28 and TRBJ1-2, with a possible D match to TRBD1 (5 bases). The CDR3 consists of 14 residues. The V and J ends lost 6 bases and 4 bases respectively, with 15 bases between them. Germline assignment: CDR1 MDHEN and CDR2 SYDVKM. The chain's CDR3 is CASSLEEGVYGYTF. DNA of the CDR3: TGTGCCAGCAGCCTGGAGGAAGGGGTCTATGGCTACACCTTC.

This clone was seen once. The gene calls are TRBV28 and TRBJ2-1; 9 bases are a match to TRBD1. Germline V gene sequence: CDR1 MDHEN, CDR2 SYDVKM. The CDR3 has 13 residues. With V trimmed by 10 bases and J by 5 bases, 6 bases remained unmatched. The CDR3 is CATWTGDNNEQFF. CDR3 sequence (DNA): TGTGCCACCTGGACAGGGGATAACAATGAGCAGTTCTTC. Variable domain in full (rest from reference TRBV28 and TRBJ2-1): DVKVTQSSRYLVKRTGEKVFLECVQDMDHENMFWYRQDPGLGLRLIYFSYDVKMKEKGDIPEGYSVSREKKERFSLILESASTNQTSMYLCATWTGDNNEQFFGPGTRLTVL.